The 7 T cell receptor beta chains below come from one sample, sequenced in a study of blood T cell repertoires in COVID-19. The table came from immunoSEQ multiplex PCR; TCRdb's copy has only in-frame clones and leaves some out. The sample gives about 76,000 clones, roughly 85% of which show up once; approximately 11% is in the top ten. The sample comprised peripheral blood. These receptors came from a man aged 55 to 70 with COVID-19, enrolled during active disease.

The J gene is TRBJ1-2, the V gene TRBV5-1; 10 nucleotides match TRBD1. This CDR3 is built from 13 residues. The V segment lost 0 bases and the J segment 7 bases; nucleotides outside the gene matches: 0. Germline-derived CDR1 and CDR2 are SGHRS and YFSETQ. DNA for the CDR3: TGCGCCAGCAGCTTGGGGACAGGGGGTGGCTACACCTTC. As protein: CASSLGTGGGYTF.

This chain connects TRBV5-4 to TRBJ2-3; no definite D call. From germline, CDR1 is SGHNT and CDR2 YYREEE (reference sequence). This CDR3 comprises 13 residues. Deletions cut 4 bases from V and 6 bases from J, with 12 bases between. The CDR3 region is CASSPRLGDTQYF. DNA of the CDR3: TGTGCCAGCAGCCCCAGACTCGGCGATACGCAGTATTTT.

The gene calls are TRBV6-1 and TRBJ2-7; the D gene is possibly TRBD2 (5 bases). The CDR3 has 13 amino acids. Trimming pared 3 bases from V and 3 bases from J, leaving 9 bases between. Germline loops: CDR1 MNHNS, CDR2 SASEGT. The DNA for the CDR3 is TGTGCCAGCAGTGACGGTGACTACTACGAGCAGTACTTC. Encoded protein: CASSDGDYYEQYF.

V and J are TRBV18 and TRBJ1-4; no clear D gene. The CDR3 is 15 residues long. Germline V lookup: CDR1 KGHSH, CDR2 LQKENI. V lost 3 bases to trimming and J lost 0 bases, with 8 bases between them. CDR3 residues: CASSPNGATNEKLFF. Written as DNA, the CDR3 is TGTGCCAGCTCACCTAACGGTGCAACTAATGAAAAACTGTTTTTT. The full variable domain, rest sourced from reference TRBV18 and TRBJ1-4, is NAGVMQNPRHLVRRRGQEARLRCSPMKGHSHVYWYRQLPEEGLKFMVYLQKENIIDESGMPKERFSAEFPKEGPSILRIQQVVRGDSAAYFCASSPNGATNEKLFFGSGTQLSVL.

This clone was counted only a few times. The genes are TRBV18 and TRBJ2-5; 9 positions agree with TRBD1. J was trimmed by 5 bases and V by 5 bases; bases with no gene match: 6. The CDR3 has 14 amino acids. CDR1 and CDR2 from the germline V gene are KGHSH and LQKENI. The CDR3 nucleotides are TGTGCCAGCTCAAGACGGGACAGGGAGGAGACCCAGTACTTC. The encoded protein is CASSRRDREETQYF.

The genes are TRBV5-1 and TRBJ1-2; 9 nucleotides line up with TRBD1. J lost 8 bases, V lost 0 bases, and 5 bases had no gene match. This CDR3 region has 14 residues. In germline, CDR1 is SGHRS, CDR2 YFSETQ. The CDR3 region is CASSLDRGRLGYTF. Written as DNA, the CDR3 is TGCGCCAGCAGCTTGGACAGGGGGCGGCTCGGCTACACCTTC. The variable domain in full, completed from reference TRBV5-1 and TRBJ1-2, reads KAGVTQTPRYLIKTRGQQVTLSCSPISGHRSVSWYQQTPGQGLQFLFEYFSETQRNKGNFPGRFSGRQFSNSRSEMNVSTLELGDSALYLCASSLDRGRLGYTFGSGTRLTVV.

This chain connects TRBV11-2 to TRBJ2-3; 7 bases match TRBD2. CDR3 size: 16 residues. J gave up 5 bases and V 5 bases, and 13 bases lay outside the gene matches. Germline lookup yields CDR1 SGHAT and CDR2 FQNNGV. This CDR3 reads CASSQPPGGRRDTQYF. CDR3 coding DNA: TGTGCCAGCAGCCAGCCCCCCGGCGGGAGAAGAGATACGCAGTATTTT.